This T cell receptor (beta chain) appears in the sequencing data of a study of shared clonotypes between healthy human individuals. Notes on this clone: Antigen: not known.

The study separated CD4+ cells into CD45RA+ naive and CD45RA-negative memory subsets. Here immunoSEQ multiplex PCR was the method, and the copy in TCRdb shows in-frame clones only, minus some. The sample shows more than 2,000,000 clones, just over 90% of them seen only once. Whole-study results and caveats: The sole specimen, blood, was sampled, and tissue repertoires likely differ.

CDR1 and CDR2 from the germline V gene are MDHEN and SYDVKM. The junction had 3 bases not matched to a gene; V was cut back by 10 bases and J by 5 bases. The CDR3 is 12 amino acids. The source material was naive CD4+ T cells sorted from blood. Subset denoted: CD45RA+ positively selected. The chain couples TRBV28 to TRBJ2-1, with TRBD2 matching 9 bases. This clonotype originated in a man younger than 30 in good health. The chain's CDR3 is CAKSGGHNEQFF. The CDR3, as DNA: TGTGCCAAGAGCGGGGGGCACAATGAGCAGTTCTTC.